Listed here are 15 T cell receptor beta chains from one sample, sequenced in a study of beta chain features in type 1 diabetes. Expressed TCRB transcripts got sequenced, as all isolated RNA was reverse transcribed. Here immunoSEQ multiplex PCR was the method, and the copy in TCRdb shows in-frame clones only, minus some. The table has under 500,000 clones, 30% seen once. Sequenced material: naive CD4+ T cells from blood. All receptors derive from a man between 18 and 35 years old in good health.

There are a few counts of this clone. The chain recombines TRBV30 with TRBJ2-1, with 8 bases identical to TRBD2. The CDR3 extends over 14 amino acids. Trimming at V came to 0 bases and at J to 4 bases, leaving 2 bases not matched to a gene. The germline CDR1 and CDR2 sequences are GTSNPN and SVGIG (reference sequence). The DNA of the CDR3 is TGTGCCTGGAGTGTACAGCGGGGGTACAATGAGCAGTTCTTC. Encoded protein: CAWSVQRGYNEQFF.

In DNA form, the CDR3 reads TGCGCCAGCAGCCAAGATGGAGCGGGAAGCACAGATACGCAGTATTTT. Amino acid sequence: CASSQDGAGSTDTQYF. The chain uses TRBV4-3 and TRBJ2-3, with 7 bases matching TRBD2. Trimming cost V 0 bases and J 0 bases; bases outside gene matches: 3. The CDR3 covers 16 residues. CDR1 and CDR2 from the germline V gene are LGHNA and YSLEER.

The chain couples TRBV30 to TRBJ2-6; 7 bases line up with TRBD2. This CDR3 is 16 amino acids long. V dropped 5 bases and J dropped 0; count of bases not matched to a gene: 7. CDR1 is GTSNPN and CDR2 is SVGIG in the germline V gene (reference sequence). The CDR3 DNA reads TGTGCCTGGGCCTTTGGCGGGAGCTCTGGGGCCAACGTCCTGACTTTC. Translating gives CAWAFGGSSGANVLTF.

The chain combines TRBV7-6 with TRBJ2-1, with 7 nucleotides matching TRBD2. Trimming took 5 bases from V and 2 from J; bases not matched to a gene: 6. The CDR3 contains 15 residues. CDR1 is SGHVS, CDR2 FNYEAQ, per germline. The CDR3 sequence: CASSRDYPTYNEQFF. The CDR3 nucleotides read TGTGCCAGCAGCCGGGACTATCCAACCTACAATGAGCAGTTCTTC.

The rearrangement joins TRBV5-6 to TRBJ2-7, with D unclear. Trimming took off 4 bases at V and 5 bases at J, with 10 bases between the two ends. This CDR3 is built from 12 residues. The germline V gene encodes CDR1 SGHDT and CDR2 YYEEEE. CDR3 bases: TGTGCCAGCAGCGTCCTACAACACGAGCAGTACTTC. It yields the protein CASSVLQHEQYF.

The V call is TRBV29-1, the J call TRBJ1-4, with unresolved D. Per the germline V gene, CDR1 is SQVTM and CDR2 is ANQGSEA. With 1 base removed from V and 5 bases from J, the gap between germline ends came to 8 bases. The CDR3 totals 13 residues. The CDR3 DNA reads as TGCAGCGTTGAAGGGGCAGGAAATGAAAAACTGTTTTTT. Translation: CSVEGAGNEKLFF.

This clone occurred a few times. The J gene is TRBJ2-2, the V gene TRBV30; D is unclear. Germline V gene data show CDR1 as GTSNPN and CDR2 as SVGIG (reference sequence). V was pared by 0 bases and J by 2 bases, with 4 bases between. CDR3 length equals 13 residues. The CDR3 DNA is TGTGCCTGGAGTGTATTCAACACCGGGGAGCTGTTTTTT. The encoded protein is CAWSVFNTGELFF.

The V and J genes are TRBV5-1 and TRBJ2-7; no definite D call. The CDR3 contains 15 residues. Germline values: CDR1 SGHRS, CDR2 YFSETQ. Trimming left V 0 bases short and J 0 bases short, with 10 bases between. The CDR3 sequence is CASSLVGDSSYEQYF. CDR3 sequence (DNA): TGCGCCAGCAGCTTGGTTGGGGATAGCTCCTACGAGCAGTACTTC.

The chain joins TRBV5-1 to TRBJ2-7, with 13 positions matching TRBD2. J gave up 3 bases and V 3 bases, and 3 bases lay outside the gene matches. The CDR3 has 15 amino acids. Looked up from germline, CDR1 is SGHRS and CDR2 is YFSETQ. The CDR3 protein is CASSSRLAGGYEQYF. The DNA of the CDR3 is TGCGCCAGCAGCTCAAGACTAGCGGGAGGCTACGAGCAGTACTTC.

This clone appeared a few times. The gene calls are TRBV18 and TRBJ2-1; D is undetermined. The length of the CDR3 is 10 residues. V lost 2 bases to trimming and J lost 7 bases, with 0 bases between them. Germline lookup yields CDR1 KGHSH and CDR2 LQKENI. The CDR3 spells CASSPNEQFF. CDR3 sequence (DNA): TGTGCCAGCTCACCAAATGAGCAGTTCTTC.

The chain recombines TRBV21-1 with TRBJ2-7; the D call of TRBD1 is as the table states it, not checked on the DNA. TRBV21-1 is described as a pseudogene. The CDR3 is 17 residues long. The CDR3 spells CASSKASGQGERYEQYF. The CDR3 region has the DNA TGTGCCAGCAGCAAAGCGTCGGGACAGGGGGAACGGTACGAGCAGTACTTC.

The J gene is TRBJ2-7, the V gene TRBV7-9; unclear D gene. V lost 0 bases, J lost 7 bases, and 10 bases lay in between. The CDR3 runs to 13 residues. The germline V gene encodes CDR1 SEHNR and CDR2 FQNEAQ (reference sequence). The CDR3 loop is CASSLALPTEQYF. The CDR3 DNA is TGTGCCAGCAGCTTAGCGCTACCAACGGAGCAGTACTTC.

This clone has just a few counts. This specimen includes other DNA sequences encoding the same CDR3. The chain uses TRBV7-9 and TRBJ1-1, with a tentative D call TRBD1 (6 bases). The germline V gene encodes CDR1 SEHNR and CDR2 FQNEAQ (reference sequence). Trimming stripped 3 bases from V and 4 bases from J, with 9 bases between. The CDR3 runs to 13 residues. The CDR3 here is CASSLEGGTEAFF. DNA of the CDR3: TGTGCCAGCAGCTTGGAAGGGGGCACTGAAGCTTTCTTT. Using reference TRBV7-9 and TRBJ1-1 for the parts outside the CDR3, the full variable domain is DTGVSQNPRHKITKRGQNVTFRCDPISEHNRLYWYRQTLGQGPEFLTYFQNEAQLEKSRLLSDRFSAERPKGSFSTLEIQRTEQGDSAMYLCASSLEGGTEAFFGQGTRLTVV.

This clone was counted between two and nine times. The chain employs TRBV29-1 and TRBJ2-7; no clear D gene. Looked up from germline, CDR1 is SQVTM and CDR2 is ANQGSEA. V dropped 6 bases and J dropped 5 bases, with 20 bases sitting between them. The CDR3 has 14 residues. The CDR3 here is CSVVKPVGKDEQYF. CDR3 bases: TGCAGCGTCGTGAAACCAGTGGGTAAGGACGAGCAGTACTTC.

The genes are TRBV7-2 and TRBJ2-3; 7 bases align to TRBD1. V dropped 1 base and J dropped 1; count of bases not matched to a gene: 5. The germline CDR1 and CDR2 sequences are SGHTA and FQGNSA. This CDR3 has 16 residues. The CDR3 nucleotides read TGTGCCAGCAGCTTAGGAGTCGGGACAGGCACAGATACGCAGTATTTT. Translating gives CASSLGVGTGTDTQYF.